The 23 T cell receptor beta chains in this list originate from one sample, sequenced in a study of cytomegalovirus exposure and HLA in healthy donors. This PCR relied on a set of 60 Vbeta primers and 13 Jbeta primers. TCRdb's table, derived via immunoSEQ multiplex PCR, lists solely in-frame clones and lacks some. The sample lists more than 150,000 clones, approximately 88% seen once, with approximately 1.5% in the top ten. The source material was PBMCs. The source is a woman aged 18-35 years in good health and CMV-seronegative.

CDR3 coding DNA: TGTGCCAGCAGCCCAAAGTCGGGACAGGGCTACGAGCAGTACTTC. This encodes CASSPKSGQGYEQYF. The rearrangement joins TRBV7-2 to TRBJ2-7; TRBD1 matches 9 bases. CDR1 is SGHTA and CDR2 is FQGNSA in the germline V gene. V trimming: 5 bases; J trimming: 3 bases; junction bases outside the gene matches: 8. This CDR3 is 15 amino acids long.

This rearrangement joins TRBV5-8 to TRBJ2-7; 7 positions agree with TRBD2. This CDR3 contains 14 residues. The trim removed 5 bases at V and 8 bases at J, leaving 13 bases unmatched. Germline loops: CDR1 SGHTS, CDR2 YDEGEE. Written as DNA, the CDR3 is TGTGCCAGCAGTCATCGGGGGGTAATTGGGAAGCAGTACTTC. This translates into CASSHRGVIGKQYF.

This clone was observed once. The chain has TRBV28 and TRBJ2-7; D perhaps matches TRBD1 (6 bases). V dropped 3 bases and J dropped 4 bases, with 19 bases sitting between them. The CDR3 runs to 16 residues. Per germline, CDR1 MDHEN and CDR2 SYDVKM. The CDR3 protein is CASSFVTFKGDYEQYF. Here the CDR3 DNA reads TGTGCCAGCAGTTTCGTAACCTTTAAGGGGGATTACGAGCAGTACTTC.

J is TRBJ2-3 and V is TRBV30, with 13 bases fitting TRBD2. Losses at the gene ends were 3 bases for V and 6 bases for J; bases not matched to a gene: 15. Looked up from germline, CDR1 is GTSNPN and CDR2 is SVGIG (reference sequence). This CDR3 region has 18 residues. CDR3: CAWRKSGLAGNVVDTQYF. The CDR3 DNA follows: TGTGCCTGGAGGAAGTCGGGACTAGCGGGGAATGTAGTCGATACGCAGTATTTT.

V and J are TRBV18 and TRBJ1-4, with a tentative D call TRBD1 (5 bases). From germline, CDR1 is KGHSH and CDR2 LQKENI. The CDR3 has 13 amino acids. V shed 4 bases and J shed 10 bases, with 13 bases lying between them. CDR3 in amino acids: CASSREPGGKLFF. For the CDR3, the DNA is TGTGCCAGCTCACGAGAACCGGGGGGAAAACTGTTTTTT.

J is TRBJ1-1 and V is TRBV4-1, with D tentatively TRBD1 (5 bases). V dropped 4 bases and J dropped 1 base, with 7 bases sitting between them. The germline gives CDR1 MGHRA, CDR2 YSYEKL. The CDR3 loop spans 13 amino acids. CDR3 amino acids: CASSLGENTEAFF. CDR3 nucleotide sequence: TGCGCCAGCAGCCTAGGGGAGAACACTGAAGCTTTCTTT.

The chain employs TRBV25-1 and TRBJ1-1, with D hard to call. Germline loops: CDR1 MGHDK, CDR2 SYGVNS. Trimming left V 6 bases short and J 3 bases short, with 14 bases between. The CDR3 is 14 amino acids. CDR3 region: CASREAGRDTEAFF. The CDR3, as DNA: TGTGCCAGCAGGGAGGCGGGTAGGGACACTGAAGCTTTCTTT. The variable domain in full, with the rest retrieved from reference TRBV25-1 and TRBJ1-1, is EADIYQTPRYLVIGTGKKITLECSQTMGHDKMYWYQQDPGMELHLIHYSYGVNSTEKGDLSSESTVSRIRTEHFPLTLESARPSHTSQYLCASREAGRDTEAFFGQGTRLTVV.

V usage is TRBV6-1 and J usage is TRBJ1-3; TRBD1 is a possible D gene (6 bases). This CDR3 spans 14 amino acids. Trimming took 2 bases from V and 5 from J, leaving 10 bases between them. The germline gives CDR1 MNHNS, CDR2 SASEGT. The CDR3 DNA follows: TGTGCCAGCAGTGAATGGGGGGGCCGAAACACCATATATTTT. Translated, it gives CASSEWGGRNTIYF.

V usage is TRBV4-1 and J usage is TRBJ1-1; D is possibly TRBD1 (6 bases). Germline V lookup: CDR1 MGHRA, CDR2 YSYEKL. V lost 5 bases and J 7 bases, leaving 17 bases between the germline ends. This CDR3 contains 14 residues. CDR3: CASSGRQGMYEAFF. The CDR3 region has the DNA TGCGCCAGCAGCGGAAGGCAGGGGATGTATGAAGCTTTCTTT.

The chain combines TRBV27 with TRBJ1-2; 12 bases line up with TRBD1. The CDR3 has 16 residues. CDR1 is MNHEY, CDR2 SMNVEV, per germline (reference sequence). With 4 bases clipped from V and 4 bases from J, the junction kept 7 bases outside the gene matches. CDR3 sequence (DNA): TGTGCCAGCAGTTCAACCGGGACAGGGGGCCCCTATGGCTACACCTTC. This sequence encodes CASSSTGTGGPYGYTF.

CDR3 sequence reads: CASSPRYGGRAEAFF. The CDR3, as DNA: TGTGCCAGCAGCCCCCGGTACGGGGGTCGGGCTGAAGCTTTCTTT. J is TRBJ1-1 and V is TRBV5-4; a weak D match, TRBD1 (5 bases). Trimming stripped 4 bases from V and 6 bases from J, with 19 bases between. This CDR3 has 15 residues. Germline V lookup: CDR1 SGHNT, CDR2 YYREEE (reference sequence).

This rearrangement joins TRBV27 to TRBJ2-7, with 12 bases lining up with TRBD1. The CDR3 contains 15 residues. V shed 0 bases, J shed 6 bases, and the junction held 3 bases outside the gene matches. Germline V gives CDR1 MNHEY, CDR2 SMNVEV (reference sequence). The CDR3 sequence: CASSLSGTGGTEQYF. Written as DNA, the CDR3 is TGTGCCAGCAGTTTATCGGGGACAGGGGGCACCGAGCAGTACTTC.

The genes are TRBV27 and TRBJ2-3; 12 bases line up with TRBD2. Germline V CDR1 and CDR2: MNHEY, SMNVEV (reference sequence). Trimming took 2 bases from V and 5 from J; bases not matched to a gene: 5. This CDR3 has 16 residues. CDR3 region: CASSLILAGGQDTQYF. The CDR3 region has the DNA TGTGCCAGCAGTTTAATTCTAGCGGGGGGGCAAGATACGCAGTATTTT.

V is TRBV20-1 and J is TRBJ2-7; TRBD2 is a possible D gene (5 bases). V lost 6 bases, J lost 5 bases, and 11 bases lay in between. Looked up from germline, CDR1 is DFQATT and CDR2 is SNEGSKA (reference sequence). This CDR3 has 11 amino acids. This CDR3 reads CSAAEHDEQYF. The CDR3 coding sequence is TGCAGTGCAGCGGAACACGACGAGCAGTACTTC.

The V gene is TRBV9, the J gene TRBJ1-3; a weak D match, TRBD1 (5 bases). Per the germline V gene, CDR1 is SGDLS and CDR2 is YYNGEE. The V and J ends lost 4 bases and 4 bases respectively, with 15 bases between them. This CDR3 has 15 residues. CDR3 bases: TGTGCCAGCAGCATACCAGGGTCAAGGGGAAACACCATATATTTT. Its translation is CASSIPGSRGNTIYF.

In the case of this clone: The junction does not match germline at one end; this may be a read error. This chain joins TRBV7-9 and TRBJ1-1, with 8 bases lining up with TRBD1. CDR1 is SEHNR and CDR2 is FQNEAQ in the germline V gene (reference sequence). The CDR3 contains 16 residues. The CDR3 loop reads CSSSLIAGGSRTEAFF. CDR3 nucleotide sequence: TGTTCCAGCAGCTTAATCGCAGGGGGCAGTCGCACTGAAGCTTTCTTT.

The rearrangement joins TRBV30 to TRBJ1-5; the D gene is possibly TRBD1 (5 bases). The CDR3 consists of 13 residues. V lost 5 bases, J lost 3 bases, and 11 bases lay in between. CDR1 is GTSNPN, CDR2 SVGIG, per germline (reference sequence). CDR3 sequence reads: CAWGDSANQPQHF. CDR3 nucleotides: TGTGCCTGGGGCGACAGTGCCAATCAGCCCCAGCATTTT.

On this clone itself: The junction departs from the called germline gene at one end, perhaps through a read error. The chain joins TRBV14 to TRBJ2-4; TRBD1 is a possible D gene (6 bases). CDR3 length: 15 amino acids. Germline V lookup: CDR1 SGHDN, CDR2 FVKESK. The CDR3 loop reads CASSQLGAVKNSQYF. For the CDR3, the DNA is TGTGCCAGCAGCCAACTGGGGGCGGTCAAAAACAGTCAGTACTTC. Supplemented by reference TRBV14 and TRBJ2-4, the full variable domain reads EAGVTQFPSHSVIEKGQTVTLRCDPISGHDNLYWYRRVMGKEIKFLLHFVKESKQDESGMPNNRFLAERTGGTYSTLKVQPAELEDSGVYFCASSQLGAVKNSQYFGAGTRLSVL.

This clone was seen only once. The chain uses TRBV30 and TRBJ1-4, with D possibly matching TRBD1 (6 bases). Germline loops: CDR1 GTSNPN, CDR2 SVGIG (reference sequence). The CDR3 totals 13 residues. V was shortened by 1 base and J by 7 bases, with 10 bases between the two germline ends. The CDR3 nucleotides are TGTGCCTGGAGTGGGGGGGGCGGTGAAAAACTGTTTTTT. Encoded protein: CAWSGGGGEKLFF.

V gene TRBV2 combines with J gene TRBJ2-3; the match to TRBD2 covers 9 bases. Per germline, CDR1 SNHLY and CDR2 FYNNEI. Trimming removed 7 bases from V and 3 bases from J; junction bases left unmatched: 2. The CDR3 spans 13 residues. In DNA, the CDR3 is TGTGCCAGCAAAAGCGGGAGGACAGATACGCAGTATTTT. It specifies CASKSGRTDTQYF.

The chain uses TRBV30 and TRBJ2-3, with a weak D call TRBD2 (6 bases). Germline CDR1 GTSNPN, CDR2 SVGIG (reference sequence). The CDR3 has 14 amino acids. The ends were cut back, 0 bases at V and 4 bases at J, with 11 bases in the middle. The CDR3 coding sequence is TGTGCCTGGAGTGTGGGGGGTAGCGCAGATACGCAGTATTTT. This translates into CAWSVGGSADTQYF. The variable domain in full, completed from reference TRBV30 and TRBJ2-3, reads SQTIHQWPATLVQPVGSPLSLECTVEGTSNPNLYWYRQAAGRGLQLLFYSVGIGQISSEVPQNLSASRPQDRQFILSSKKLLLSDSGFYLCAWSVGGSADTQYFGPGTRLTVL.

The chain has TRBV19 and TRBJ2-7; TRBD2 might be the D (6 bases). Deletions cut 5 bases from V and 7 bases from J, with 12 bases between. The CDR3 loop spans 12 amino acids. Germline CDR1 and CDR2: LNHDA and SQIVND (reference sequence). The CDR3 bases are TGTGCCAGTAGTTTAATTGGGGGGGAGCAGTACTTC. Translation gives CASSLIGGEQYF.

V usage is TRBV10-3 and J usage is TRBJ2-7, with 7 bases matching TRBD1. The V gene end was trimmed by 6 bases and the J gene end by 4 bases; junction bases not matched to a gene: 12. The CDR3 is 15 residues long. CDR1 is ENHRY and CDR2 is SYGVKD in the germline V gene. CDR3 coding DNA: TGTGCCATCAGAGAAACCGACAGGGTAGGTTACGAGCAGTACTTC. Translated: CAIRETDRVGYEQYF.